These 28 T cell receptor beta chains came from one sample sequenced in a study of blood T cell repertoires in COVID-19. The repertoire was sequenced with immunoSEQ multiplex PCR; TCRdb's copy has only in-frame clones and lacks some. The table includes 200,000 to 300,000 clones, around nine tenths detected once. The specimen sequenced was peripheral blood. The receptors stem from a middle-aged man who had recovered from COVID-19.

This chain joins TRBV7-2 and TRBJ2-1, with 10 bases fitting TRBD2. Trimming cost V 5 bases and J 4 bases; bases outside gene matches: 8. The germline gives CDR1 SGHTA, CDR2 FQGNSA. The CDR3 length is 16 residues. The CDR3, as DNA: TGTGCCAGCAGCATACCACGGACTAGCGGTTACAATGAGCAGTTCTTC. The encoded protein is CASSIPRTSGYNEQFF.

The chain uses TRBV11-2 and TRBJ2-3; 7 bases map to TRBD2. The CDR3 runs 13 residues. V dropped 5 bases and J dropped 14; count of bases not matched to a gene: 13. The germline V gene has CDR1 SGHAT and CDR2 FQNNGV. CDR3 in amino acids: CASSPRLGGTSYF. The DNA for the CDR3 is TGTGCCAGCAGCCCGAGGCTGGGAGGGACGTCGTATTTT.

The rearrangement links TRBV12-3 or TRBV12-4 to TRBJ1-2, with TRBD1 as a possible D gene (5 bases). The CDR3 runs 13 residues. V lost 5 bases and J 4 bases, leaving 11 bases between the germline ends. The CDR3 sequence: CASSVDRFYGYTF. Here the CDR3 DNA reads TGTGCCAGCAGTGTAGACAGATTCTATGGCTACACCTTC.

V usage is TRBV11-1 and J usage is TRBJ2-5; maybe TRBD1 (5 bases). The V gene lost 1 base and the J gene lost 5 bases, with 11 bases spanning the gap. The CDR3 is made up of 14 amino acids. CDR1 and CDR2 (germline): SGHAT, FQDESV (reference sequence). The CDR3 loop reads CASSLGTGWETQYF. In nucleotides, the CDR3 is TGTGCCAGCAGCTTAGGAACAGGTTGGGAGACCCAGTACTTC.

The CDR3 DNA follows: TGTGCCAGCAGTTACTTGCGGGGCACCGGGACCTACGAGCAGTACTTC. Translation: CASSYLRGTGTYEQYF. The rearrangement uses TRBV6-5 and TRBJ2-7; tentative D call: TRBD2 (6 bases). CDR1 and CDR2 (germline): MNHEY, SVGAGI. CDR3 length equals 16 residues. Trimming stripped 1 base from V and 2 bases from J, with 15 bases between.

V and J are TRBV5-8 and TRBJ2-5, with TRBD2 as a possible D gene (6 bases). V shed 9 bases and J shed 4 bases, with 19 bases lying between them. The CDR3 extends over 14 amino acids. The germline V gene has CDR1 SGHTS and CDR2 YDEGEE. The CDR3 DNA reads as TGTGCCACCAAGACAGCGGAGGGGAGAGAGACCCAGTACTTC. Protein: CATKTAEGRETQYF.

The rearrangement joins TRBV18 to TRBJ2-6, with TRBD2 identical over 9 bases. Germline V gives CDR1 KGHSH, CDR2 LQKENI. This CDR3 is 18 amino acids long. V dropped 1 base and J dropped 1; count of bases not matched to a gene: 5. CDR3: CASSPRGLAGSGANVLTF. The CDR3 bases are TGTGCCAGCTCACCACGAGGCCTAGCGGGGTCTGGGGCCAACGTCCTGACTTTC.

This sequence joins TRBV28 and TRBJ1-3, with D possibly matching TRBD1 (5 bases). This CDR3 has 16 residues. V lost 2 bases and J 2 bases, leaving 13 bases between the germline ends. Germline V CDR1 and CDR2: MDHEN, SYDVKM. The CDR3 DNA reads TGTGCCAGCAGTTTAACCCCGGGGGGGGCTGGAAACACCATATATTTT. Translating gives CASSLTPGGAGNTIYF.

V and J are TRBV12-3 or TRBV12-4 and TRBJ1-2; D may be TRBD1 (6 bases). The CDR3 is made up of 12 amino acids. The V end lost 6 bases, the J end lost 6 bases, and 11 bases lay between the germline ends. The CDR3 protein is CASRQQGHGYTF. The CDR3 DNA follows: TGTGCCAGCAGGCAACAGGGACATGGCTACACCTTC.

This clone has a single count. This chain connects TRBV30 to TRBJ1-1, with D possibly matching TRBD1 (5 bases). CDR1 and CDR2 (germline): GTSNPN, SVGIG (reference sequence). The CDR3 runs to 15 residues. V lost 3 bases and J 3 bases, leaving 17 bases between the germline ends. The CDR3 DNA reads TGTGCCTGGAGAGGTATCGGGGGAATGGACACTGAAGCTTTCTTT. This encodes CAWRGIGGMDTEAFF. The variable domain in full, with the rest retrieved from reference TRBV30 and TRBJ1-1, is SQTIHQWPATLVQPVGSPLSLECTVEGTSNPNLYWYRQAAGRGLQLLFYSVGIGQISSEVPQNLSASRPQDRQFILSSKKLLLSDSGFYLCAWRGIGGMDTEAFFGQGTRLTVV.

This rearrangement joins TRBV10-2 to TRBJ1-2, with 8 bases matching TRBD1. Germline V gene lookup returns CDR1 WSHSY and CDR2 SAAADI. J lost 6 bases, V lost 9 bases, and 6 bases had no gene match. CDR3 size: 12 residues. The CDR3 sequence: CASSGGFDGYTF. In nucleotides, the CDR3 is TGCGCCAGTTCAGGGGGCTTTGATGGCTACACCTTC.

V gene TRBV30 combines with J gene TRBJ1-2; D unresolved. The ends were cut back, 0 bases at V and 1 base at J, with 9 bases in the middle. This CDR3 is built from 14 residues. Germline V gives CDR1 GTSNPN, CDR2 SVGIG (reference sequence). As DNA, the CDR3 is TGTGCCTGGAGTGTGAACAGCGGTAACTATGGCTACACCTTC. This gives the protein CAWSVNSGNYGYTF. Filled out from reference TRBV30 and TRBJ1-2, the complete variable domain reads SQTIHQWPATLVQPVGSPLSLECTVEGTSNPNLYWYRQAAGRGLQLLFYSVGIGQISSEVPQNLSASRPQDRQFILSSKKLLLSDSGFYLCAWSVNSGNYGYTFGSGTRLTVV.

About this clone: The same CDR3 can be traced to other DNA sequences in this sample. The chain is built from TRBV29-1 and TRBJ2-1; TRBD2 aligns across 12 bases. CDR1 and CDR2 from the germline V gene are SQVTM and ANQGSEA. V lost 6 bases and J lost 4; bases outside the gene matches: 4. The CDR3 extends over 14 amino acids. In DNA form, the CDR3 reads TGCAGCGTCCCCACTAGCGGGAGGTACAATGAGCAGTTCTTC. Translated: CSVPTSGRYNEQFF.

The V call is TRBV6-2 or TRBV6-3, the J call TRBJ2-3; D perhaps matches TRBD2 (5 bases). Deletions cut 0 bases from V and 14 bases from J, with 15 bases between. Germline V gives CDR1 MNHEY, CDR2 SVGEGT. There are 13 residues in the CDR3. CDR3: CASSYSFTDSGYF. The DNA of the CDR3 is TGTGCCAGCAGTTACTCGTTTACGGACTCTGGGTATTTT.

The chain links TRBV5-1 to TRBJ2-3, with D uncertain. Germline loops: CDR1 SGHRS, CDR2 YFSETQ. There are 16 residues in the CDR3. V shed 0 bases and J shed 3 bases, with 14 bases lying between them. The CDR3 DNA follows: TGCGCCAGCAGCTTGGCGTCTAACAGTGTTACAGATACGCAGTATTTT. As protein: CASSLASNSVTDTQYF.

CDR3 sequence: CASSVLAGGTTTDTQYF. The CDR3 DNA reads as TGTGCCAGCAGCGTTCTAGCGGGGGGGACCACCACAGATACGCAGTATTTT. The genes are TRBV9 and TRBJ2-3; 12 bases are shared with TRBD2. V dropped 2 bases and J dropped 2; count of bases not matched to a gene: 6. The germline V gene encodes CDR1 SGDLS and CDR2 YYNGEE. This CDR3 is 17 amino acids long. The full variable domain, rest sourced from reference TRBV9 and TRBJ2-3, is DSGVTQTPKHLITATGQRVTLRCSPRSGDLSVYWYQQSLDQGLQFLIQYYNGEERAKGNILERFSAQQFPDLHSELNLSSLELGDSALYFCASSVLAGGTTTDTQYFGPGTRLTVL.

The CDR3: CASSAGTGSNQPQHF. The CDR3 DNA sequence: TGTGCCAGCTCTGCCGGGACTGGTAGCAATCAGCCCCAGCATTTT. The chain employs TRBV18 and TRBJ1-5; D is perhaps TRBD1 (5 bases). Germline CDR1 and CDR2: KGHSH and LQKENI. The CDR3 is 15 residues long. Trimming took off 6 bases at V and 0 bases at J, with 12 bases between the two ends.

This clone has only a few counts. The chain employs TRBV6-5 and TRBJ1-5; D perhaps matches TRBD1 (5 bases). There are 14 residues in the CDR3. With 8 bases removed from V and 2 bases from J, the gap between germline ends came to 13 bases. CDR1 and CDR2 (germline): MNHEY, SVGAGI. In nucleotides, the CDR3 is TGTGCCAGCCGACGGCAGGGCCGCAATCAGCCCCAGCATTTT. Translating gives CASRRQGRNQPQHF.

The chain employs TRBV18 and TRBJ2-5, with 7 bases that match TRBD2. CDR3 length: 14 residues. After removal of 6 bases from V and 2 bases from J, the junction contained 6 bases not matched to a gene. CDR1 and CDR2 (germline): KGHSH, LQKENI. CDR3 amino acids: CASSLAVGQETQYF. The CDR3 DNA sequence: TGTGCCAGCTCGCTAGCGGTGGGTCAAGAGACCCAGTACTTC.

The V and J genes are TRBV25-1 and TRBJ2-7; weak D call: TRBD2 (5 bases). V lost 3 bases and J 3 bases, leaving 9 bases between the germline ends. Germline lookup yields CDR1 MGHDK and CDR2 SYGVNS. This CDR3 region has 13 residues. CDR3 coding DNA: TGTGCCAGCAGTGACGGGGTCCGCTACGAGCAGTACTTC. It specifies CASSDGVRYEQYF.

The chain employs TRBV29-1 and TRBJ2-5; TRBD1 might be the D (7 bases). The CDR3 covers 16 residues. Between the trimmed V and J ends, which lost 3 bases and 5 bases, there was a span of 22 bases. Germline assignment: CDR1 SQVTM and CDR2 ANQGSEA. This CDR3 is CSVDLSGGGLLETQYF. The CDR3 DNA reads TGCAGCGTTGATCTGAGCGGAGGGGGCCTTTTGGAGACCCAGTACTTC. Combining the CDR3 with reference TRBV29-1 and TRBJ2-5 gives the whole variable domain SAVISQKPSRDICQRGTSLTIQCQVDSQVTMMFWYRQQPGQSLTLIATANQGSEATYESGFVIDKFPISRPNLTFSTLTVSNMSPEDSSIYLCSVDLSGGGLLETQYFGPGTRLLVL.

The rearrangement joins TRBV7-2 to TRBJ1-6; D is undetermined. The V and J ends lost 5 bases and 4 bases respectively, with 12 bases between them. CDR1 is SGHTA, CDR2 FQGNSA, per germline. The CDR3 spans 15 residues. This chain's CDR3 is CASSPSPLYNSPLHF. For the CDR3, the DNA is TGTGCCAGCAGCCCGAGTCCCTTATATAATTCACCCCTCCACTTT.

The chain recombines TRBV27 with TRBJ2-3, with 10 bases fitting TRBD2. J was trimmed by 1 base and V by 3 bases; bases with no gene match: 16. The CDR3 is 20 residues long. Germline loops: CDR1 MNHEY, CDR2 SMNVEV (reference sequence). CDR3 sequence (DNA): TGTGCCAGCAGTTTTTGGCCGAGGAGCGGGGGGGCGGAGGGCACAGATACGCAGTATTTT. This sequence encodes CASSFWPRSGGAEGTDTQYF.

The gene calls are TRBV7-2 and TRBJ2-7; D is unclear. The V gene's germline CDR1 is SGHTA and CDR2 FQGNSA. V lost 1 base to trimming and J lost 1 base, with 8 bases between them. This CDR3 region has 14 residues. CDR3 loop: CASSLDGPSYEQYF. In DNA form, the CDR3 reads TGTGCCAGCAGCTTAGATGGCCCGTCCTACGAGCAGTACTTC.

The genes are TRBV6-1 and TRBJ2-3; 11 bases are a match to TRBD1. Per the germline V gene, CDR1 is MNHNS and CDR2 is SASEGT. Trimming at V came to 1 base and at J to 4 bases, leaving 1 base not matched to a gene. CDR3 size: 15 residues. The CDR3 sequence is CASSEGTGGADTQYF. CDR3 bases: TGTGCCAGCAGTGAAGGGACAGGGGGCGCAGATACGCAGTATTTT.

The V gene is TRBV2, the J gene TRBJ2-7; the D gene is possibly TRBD2 (6 bases). CDR3 length: 14 residues. CDR1 is SNHLY, CDR2 FYNNEI, per germline. With 7 bases removed from V and 6 bases from J, the gap between germline ends came to 19 bases. The CDR3 loop is CASTGDLTFSEQYF. CDR3 coding DNA: TGTGCCAGCACGGGGGACTTAACTTTCAGCGAGCAGTACTTC. The full variable domain, with the rest looked up from reference TRBV2 and TRBJ2-7, is EPEVTQTPSHQVTQMGQEVILRCVPISNHLYFYWYRQILGQKVEFLVSFYNNEISEKSEIFDDQFSVERPDGSNFTLKIRSTKLEDSAMYFCASTGDLTFSEQYFGPGTRLTVT.

This rearrangement joins TRBV6-4 to TRBJ2-1; TRBD2 agrees at 15 bases. The CDR3 contains 16 residues. V was pared by 5 bases and J by 8 bases, with 7 bases of the junction left unmatched. CDR1 and CDR2 from the germline V gene are MRHNA and SNTAGT. The CDR3 loop is CASSRTSGGASYEQFF. In DNA form, the CDR3 reads TGTGCCAGCAGTCGGACTAGCGGGGGGGCTTCCTATGAGCAGTTCTTC.

In DNA, the CDR3 is TGTGCCAGTAGTATAGGCGCGGGGAGCACAGATACGCAGTATTTT. Protein: CASSIGAGSTDTQYF. The chain combines TRBV19 with TRBJ2-3, with TRBD2 as a possible D gene (6 bases). V lost 1 base to trimming and J lost 0 bases, with 8 bases between them. Germline V gene lookup returns CDR1 LNHDA and CDR2 SQIVND (reference sequence). This CDR3 is 15 amino acids long.